This TCR beta chain was identified in a study of blood T cell repertoires in COVID-19. Background on the study: Some COVID-19 samples were acute and others convalescent; all came from the United States, Italy and Spain.

CDR1 is SGHTA, CDR2 FQGTGA, per germline. Unmatched junction bases numbered 11, after V lost 2 bases and J lost 10 bases. The length of the CDR3 is 15 residues. Study members were between about 18 and 100 years old and lived in 20 to 25 US regions. Study processing details: Reference gene primer amplification yielded estimated nucleated cell counts. The method was immunoSEQ multiplex PCR; TCRdb's version includes in-frame clones alone and lacks a portion of them. V, J and clone size are those of that table, while D and trimming were read from the DNA. The sample includes under 300,000 clones, approximately 90% of them seen just once.

The receptor was derived from a woman under 40 with acute COVID-19. The specimen sequenced was PBMCs or T cells enriched from blood (not recorded which). This sequence joins TRBV7-3 and TRBJ2-3, with 8 nucleotides matching TRBD2. The CDR3 sequence: CASSLLPSGLEAQYF. CDR3 nucleotide sequence: TGTGCCAGCAGCTTATTGCCTAGCGGGCTGGAGGCGCAGTATTTT.